The clone carrying this TCR beta chain was observed many times. What it recognizes is unknown. These data come from a study of T cells after yellow fever vaccination. 5'RACE template switching produced TCR cDNA carrying a universal primer site and UMIs. TCRdb fed the 5' RACE reads into MiXCR, producing one record per CDR3 protein. Of a few hundred thousand distinct CDR3 sequences listed, 6.9% are singletons. Trimming took off 2 bases at V and 9 bases at J, with 16 bases between the two ends. Per germline, CDR1 KGHDR and CDR2 SFDVKD. The CDR3 extends over 15 amino acids. Study results and caveats: Abundant contaminating clonotypes from the bulk population could appear in FACS-sorted repertoires.

Here the sequenced sample was CD4+ T cells sorted from PBMCs, taken 15 days after the yellow fever booster vaccination. The receptor was isolated from a man aged 25-45 years who received the YFV17D yellow fever vaccine. This sequence joins TRBV24-1 and TRBJ2-1, with D possibly matching TRBD1 (5 bases). CDR3 bases: TGTGCCACCAGTGATTCAGGCAGGGTAAAAGGTGAGCAGTTCTTC. Amino acid sequence: CATSDSGRVKGEQFF.